This is a list of T cell receptor beta chains from one sample in a study of brain T cells in children with intractable seizures. Only in-frame clones appear in the TCRdb table, and some are missing; sequencing was by immunoSEQ multiplex PCR. Of tens of thousands of clones in the sample, about 93% were seen once. This specimen was peripheral blood, taken at surgery. Every receptor here comes from a boy younger than two with tuberous sclerosis and intractable seizures. CDR3s include the opening cysteine and the closing phenylalanine or tryptophan. D genes are given only for firm matches. Where a row states a size, it is once, few, many or the class of an expanded clone; other rows omit it.

CATHKTGPPPRPQHF,TGTGCCACCCACAAAACAGGTCCCCCTCCTCGGCCCCAGCATTTT,TRBJ1-5,once,NA,TRBV19
CASSYSSVRGDYEQYF,TGTGCCAGCAGTTACTCGTCCGTCAGGGGCGACTACGAGCAGTACTTC,TRBJ2-7,NA,NA,TRBV6-5
CASSLTFPGQGLADTQYF,TGTGCCAGCAGCTTAACTTTTCCGGGACAGGGGTTGGCAGATACGCAGTATTTT,TRBJ2-3,NA,TRBD1,TRBV7-2
CASSLDSSYEQYF,TGTGCCAGCAGCTTGGACAGCTCCTACGAGCAGTACTTC,TRBJ2-7,few,NA,TRBV7-9
CASTQQGLTNEQYF,TGTGCCAGCACCCAGCAGGGGCTAACGAACGAGCAGTACTTC,TRBJ2-7,NA,NA,TRBV6-1
CASSWQGGNTEAFF,TGTGCCAGCAGCTGGCAGGGTGGGAACACTGAAGCTTTCTTT,TRBJ1-1,NA,NA,TRBV7-3
CASSLARGGDRTAYEQYF,TGTGCCAGCAGCTTAGCAAGGGGAGGGGACCGAACGGCCTACGAGCAGTACTTC,TRBJ2-7,NA,TRBD2,TRBV7-9
CASSQEKFVRVTEAFF,TGCGCCAGCAGCCAAGAAAAGTTCGTTAGGGTCACTGAAGCTTTCTTT,TRBJ1-1,NA,NA,TRBV4-1
CSVVYSTTYEQYF,TGCAGCGTTGTTTACAGCACGACCTACGAGCAGTACTTC,TRBJ2-7,NA,NA,TRBV29-1
CSALTDTQYF,TGCAGTGCTTTGACGGATACGCAGTATTTT,TRBJ2-3,NA,NA,TRBV20-1
CASSQEGAEQYF,TGTGCCAGCTCACAAGAGGGTGCCGAGCAGTACTTC,TRBJ2-7,NA,NA,TRBV18
CASSLAGYGYTF,TGTGCCAGCAGCTTAGCGGGCTATGGCTACACCTTC,TRBJ1-2,NA,NA,TRBV7-9
CAISESSGGYNEQFF,TGTGCCATCAGTGAAAGCTCGGGAGGCTACAATGAGCAGTTCTTC,TRBJ2-1,NA,TRBD2,TRBV10-3
CASSETSGNSYEQYF,TGTGCCAGCAGTGAGACTAGCGGGAACTCCTACGAGCAGTACTTC,TRBJ2-7,NA,TRBD2,TRBV6-1
CASSSPTLSYEQYF,TGTGCCAGCAGCTCCCCCACCCTCTCCTACGAGCAGTACTTC,TRBJ2-7,NA,NA,TRBV7-9
CASSLSHGSAGGVTDTQYF,TGTGCCAGCAGTTTATCGCACGGTAGCGCGGGGGGGGTCACAGATACGCAGTATTTT,TRBJ2-3,NA,TRBD2,TRBV28
CASSVGDSQETQYF,TGTGCCAGCAGCGTAGGGGACAGCCAAGAGACCCAGTACTTC,TRBJ2-5,NA,TRBD1,TRBV9
CASSIGGTGLLGDTQYF,TGTGCCAGTAGTATAGGGGGGACGGGACTCCTGGGAGATACGCAGTATTTT,TRBJ2-3,NA,NA,TRBV19
CASSLDGGGYGYTF,TGCGCCAGCAGCTTGGATGGAGGGGGGTATGGCTACACCTTC,TRBJ1-2,NA,NA,TRBV5-1
CASSYRTEEYF,TGTGCCAGCAGTTACAGAACAGAGGAGTACTTC,TRBJ2-7,NA,NA,TRBV6-6
CATSDSGNTIYF,TGTGCCACCAGCGACTCTGGAAACACCATATATTTT,TRBJ1-3,NA,NA,TRBV24-1
CASSPRAGSTYEQYF,TGTGCCAGCAGTCCGCGGGCGGGGAGCACCTACGAGCAGTACTTC,TRBJ2-7,NA,NA,TRBV5-4
CASSPENSYEQYF,TGTGCCAGCAGTCCGGAGAATTCCTACGAGCAGTACTTC,TRBJ2-7,once,NA,TRBV25-1
CASSGGTSYEQYF,TGTGCCAGCAGCGGCGGGACTAGCTACGAGCAGTACTTC,TRBJ2-7,NA,TRBD2,TRBV13
CASSPEGYGYTF,TGTGCCAGCAGCCCGGAGGGCTATGGCTACACCTTC,TRBJ1-2,NA,NA,TRBV7-9
CASSLYRDGNEKLFF,TGTGCCAGCAGCCTTTACAGGGATGGTAATGAAAAACTGTTTTTT,TRBJ1-4,NA,NA,TRBV5-4
CASSPRKSGTGELFF,TGTGCCAGCAGCCCACGTAAAAGCGGCACCGGGGAGCTGTTTTTT,TRBJ2-2,few,NA,TRBV11-3
CSVEPLGQGSYEQYF,TGCAGCGTTGAACCCCTGGGACAGGGTTCCTACGAGCAGTACTTC,TRBJ2-7,NA,TRBD1,TRBV29-1
CASPIVDSFVRGANVLTF,TGTGCCTCTCCTATCGTTGACAGCTTCGTGAGAGGGGCCAACGTCCTGACTTTC,TRBJ2-6,NA,NA,TRBV30
CAWSTEGNQPQHF,TGTGCCTGGAGTACCGAGGGCAATCAGCCCCAGCATTTT,TRBJ1-5,NA,NA,TRBV30
CASSLGGVPYGYTF,TGTGCCAGCAGCCTAGGTGGCGTCCCCTATGGCTACACCTTC,TRBJ1-2,NA,NA,TRBV5-6
CASSYAYGTEQFF,TGTGCCAGCAGTTACGCCTACGGGACTGAGCAGTTCTTC,TRBJ2-1,NA,NA,TRBV6-5
CASSLGPSGGSEQFF,TGTGCCAGCAGCTTGGGGCCTAGCGGGGGAAGTGAGCAGTTCTTC,TRBJ2-1,NA,TRBD2,TRBV5-4
CASSQVAGWRNNEQFF,TGTGCCAGCAGCCAAGTCGCCGGGTGGAGAAACAATGAGCAGTTCTTC,TRBJ2-1,NA,NA,TRBV3-1/TRBV3-2
CATSDATSGSIHEQYF,TGTGCCACCAGTGACGCTACTAGCGGGAGTATCCACGAGCAGTACTTC,TRBJ2-7,NA,TRBD2,TRBV24-1
CASSQYVILPGVNTEAFF,TGCGCCAGCAGCCAATACGTCATCTTGCCCGGGGTTAACACTGAAGCTTTCTTT,TRBJ1-1,NA,NA,TRBV4-1
CATSSGEGYEKLFF,TGTGCCACCAGCTCAGGGGAAGGGTACGAAAAACTGTTTTTT,TRBJ1-4,NA,NA,TRBV15
CASSLMSWQGRPYNEQFF,TGTGCCAGCAGCTTAATGTCGTGGCAGGGGCGCCCCTACAATGAGCAGTTCTTC,TRBJ2-1,once,NA,TRBV7-9
CASSPRTGGDYGYTF,TGTGCCAGCAGCCCCAGGACAGGGGGGGACTATGGCTACACCTTC,TRBJ1-2,NA,TRBD1,TRBV7-8
CASSLGILAGGLNEQFF,TGCGCCAGCAGCTTGGGAATCCTAGCGGGGGGGCTTAATGAGCAGTTCTTC,TRBJ2-1,NA,TRBD2,TRBV5-1
CASSYHGGTEAFF,TGTGCCAGCAGTTACCACGGGGGCACTGAAGCTTTCTTT,TRBJ1-1,NA,NA,TRBV6-5
CASSFLVNTEAFF,TGTGCCAGCAGTTTCCTGGTGAACACTGAAGCTTTCTTT,TRBJ1-1,once,NA,TRBV12-3/TRBV12-4
CASSLNYGYTF,TGTGCCAGCAGCCTCAACTATGGCTACACCTTC,TRBJ1-2,NA,NA,TRBV9
CASSSPRIPGETQYF,TGTGCCAGCAGCTCCCCCAGGATCCCAGGGGAGACCCAGTACTTC,TRBJ2-5,NA,NA,TRBV7-9
CASSTAGTGAYEQYF,TGTGCCAGCAGTACCGCCGGGACAGGGGCCTACGAGCAGTACTTC,TRBJ2-7,NA,TRBD1,TRBV28
CASSKGGTGYLYGYTF,TGCGCCAGCAGCAAAGGAGGGACAGGGTACCTCTATGGCTACACCTTC,TRBJ1-2,NA,TRBD1,TRBV4-1
CASSERGDGMNTEAFF,TGCGCCAGCAGTGAGAGGGGGGATGGAATGAACACTGAAGCTTTCTTT,TRBJ1-1,NA,NA,TRBV10-1
CASSVGGLMNTEAFF,TGTGCCAGCAGCGTAGGGGGATTGATGAACACTGAAGCTTTCTTT,TRBJ1-1,NA,NA,TRBV9
CASSQELGSSPQHF,TGTGCCAGCAGCCAAGAGCTGGGATCATCGCCCCAGCATTTT,TRBJ1-5,NA,NA,TRBV3-1/TRBV3-2
CASSNPRAHSPTGSQEQFF,TGTGCCAGCAGCAACCCACGGGCCCACTCGCCGACAGGGTCCCAGGAGCAGTTCTTC,TRBJ2-1,NA,NA,TRBV21-1
CASSSDGQPTYNEQFF,TGTGCCAGCAGCTCCGATGGACAGCCAACTTACAATGAGCAGTTCTTC,TRBJ2-1,NA,NA,TRBV7-9
CASSGSPPYEQYF,TGTGCCAGCAGTGGTAGCCCTCCGTACGAGCAGTACTTC,TRBJ2-7,NA,NA,TRBV6-2/TRBV6-3
CASSAGTYGYTF,TGTGCCAGTAGTGCCGGGACCTATGGCTACACCTTC,TRBJ1-2,NA,NA,TRBV19
CATSDRTGTYTF,TGTGCCACCAGTGACAGGACAGGGACCTACACCTTC,TRBJ1-2,once,TRBD1,TRBV24-1
CASSIGGTGQLNTEAFF,TGTGCCAGTAGTATTGGGGGGACAGGGCAATTGAACACTGAAGCTTTCTTT,TRBJ1-1,NA,TRBD1,TRBV19
CASSPVLAGDTETQYF,TGTGCCAGCAGCCCAGTCCTAGCGGGAGATACAGAGACCCAGTACTTC,TRBJ2-5,NA,TRBD2,TRBV11-3
CASSIAPLENGYTF,TGTGCCAGTAGTATAGCTCCTCTTGAGAATGGCTACACCTTC,TRBJ1-2,NA,NA,TRBV19
CATTGARANTEAFF,TGTGCCACGACAGGGGCGCGCGCGAACACTGAAGCTTTCTTT,TRBJ1-1,once,TRBD1,TRBV2
CASSLARVDEKLFF,TGCGCCAGCAGCTTGGCACGGGTGGATGAAAAACTGTTTTTT,TRBJ1-4,NA,NA,TRBV5-1